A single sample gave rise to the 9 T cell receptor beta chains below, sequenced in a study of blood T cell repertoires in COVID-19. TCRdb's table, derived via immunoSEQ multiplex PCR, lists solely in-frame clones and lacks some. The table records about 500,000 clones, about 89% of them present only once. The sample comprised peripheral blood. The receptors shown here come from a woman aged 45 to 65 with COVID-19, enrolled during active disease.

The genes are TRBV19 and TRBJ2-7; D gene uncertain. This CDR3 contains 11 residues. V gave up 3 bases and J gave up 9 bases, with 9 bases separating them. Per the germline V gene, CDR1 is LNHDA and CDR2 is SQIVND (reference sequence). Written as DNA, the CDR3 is TGTGCCAGTAGTATCGCTTCCGGGCAGTACTTC. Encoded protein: CASSIASGQYF.

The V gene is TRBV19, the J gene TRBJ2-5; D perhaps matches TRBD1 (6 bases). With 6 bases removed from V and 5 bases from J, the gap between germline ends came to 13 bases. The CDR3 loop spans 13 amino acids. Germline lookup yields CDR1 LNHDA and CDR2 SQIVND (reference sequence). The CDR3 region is CASRLAGAETQYF. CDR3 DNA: TGTGCCAGTAGATTGGCAGGGGCGGAGACCCAGTACTTC.

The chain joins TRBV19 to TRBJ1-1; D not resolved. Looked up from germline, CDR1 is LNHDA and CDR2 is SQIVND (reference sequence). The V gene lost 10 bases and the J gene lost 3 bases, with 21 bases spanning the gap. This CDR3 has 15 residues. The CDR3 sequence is CATYRAGGVDTEAFF. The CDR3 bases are TGTGCCACATATCGGGCGGGAGGAGTTGACACTGAAGCTTTCTTT.

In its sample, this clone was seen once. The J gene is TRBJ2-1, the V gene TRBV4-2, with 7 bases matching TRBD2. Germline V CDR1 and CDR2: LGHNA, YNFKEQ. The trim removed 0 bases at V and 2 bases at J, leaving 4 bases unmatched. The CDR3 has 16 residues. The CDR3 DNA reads TGTGCCAGCAGCCAAGAGTCCAGCGGGGCCTACAATGAGCAGTTCTTC. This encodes CASSQESSGAYNEQFF.

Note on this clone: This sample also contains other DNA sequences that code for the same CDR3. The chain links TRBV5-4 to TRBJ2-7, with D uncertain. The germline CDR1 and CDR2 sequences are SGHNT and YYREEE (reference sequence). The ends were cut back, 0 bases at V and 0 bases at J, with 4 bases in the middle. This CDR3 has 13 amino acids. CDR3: CASSLGSSYEQYF. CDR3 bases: TGTGCCAGCAGCTTGGGCAGCTCCTACGAGCAGTACTTC.

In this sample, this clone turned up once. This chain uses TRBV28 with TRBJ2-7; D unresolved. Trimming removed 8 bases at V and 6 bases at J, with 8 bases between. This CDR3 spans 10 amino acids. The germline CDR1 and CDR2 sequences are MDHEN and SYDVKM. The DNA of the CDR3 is TGTGCCAGCGGCCCTCTCGAGCAGTACTTC. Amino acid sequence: CASGPLEQYF.

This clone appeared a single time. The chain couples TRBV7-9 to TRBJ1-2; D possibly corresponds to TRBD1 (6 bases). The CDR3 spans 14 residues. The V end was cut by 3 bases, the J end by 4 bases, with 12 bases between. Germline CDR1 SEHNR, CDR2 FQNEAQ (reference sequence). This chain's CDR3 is CASSFGQGTYGYTF. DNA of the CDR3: TGTGCCAGCAGCTTCGGGCAGGGGACCTATGGCTACACCTTC. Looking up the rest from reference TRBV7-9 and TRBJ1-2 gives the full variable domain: DTGVSQNPRHKITKRGQNVTFRCDPISEHNRLYWYRQTLGQGPEFLTYFQNEAQLEKSRLLSDRFSAERPKGSFSTLEIQRTEQGDSAMYLCASSFGQGTYGYTFGSGTRLTVV.

CDR3 in amino acids: CASATAATNEKLFF. CDR3 sequence (DNA): TGTGCCAGCGCTACAGCGGCAACTAATGAAAAACTGTTTTTT. The chain is built from TRBV5-6 and TRBJ1-4, with unresolved D. Germline assignment: CDR1 SGHDT and CDR2 YYEEEE. V was clipped by 7 bases and J by 0 bases, with 10 bases between them. The CDR3 consists of 14 residues.

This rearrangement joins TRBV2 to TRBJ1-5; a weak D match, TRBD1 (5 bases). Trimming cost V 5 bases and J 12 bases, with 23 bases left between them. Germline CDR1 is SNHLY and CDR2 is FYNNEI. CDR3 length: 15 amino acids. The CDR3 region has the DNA TGTGCCAGCAGTCTAATGGGGCAGACTCATCGGAGCCAGCATTTT. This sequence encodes CASSLMGQTHRSQHF.